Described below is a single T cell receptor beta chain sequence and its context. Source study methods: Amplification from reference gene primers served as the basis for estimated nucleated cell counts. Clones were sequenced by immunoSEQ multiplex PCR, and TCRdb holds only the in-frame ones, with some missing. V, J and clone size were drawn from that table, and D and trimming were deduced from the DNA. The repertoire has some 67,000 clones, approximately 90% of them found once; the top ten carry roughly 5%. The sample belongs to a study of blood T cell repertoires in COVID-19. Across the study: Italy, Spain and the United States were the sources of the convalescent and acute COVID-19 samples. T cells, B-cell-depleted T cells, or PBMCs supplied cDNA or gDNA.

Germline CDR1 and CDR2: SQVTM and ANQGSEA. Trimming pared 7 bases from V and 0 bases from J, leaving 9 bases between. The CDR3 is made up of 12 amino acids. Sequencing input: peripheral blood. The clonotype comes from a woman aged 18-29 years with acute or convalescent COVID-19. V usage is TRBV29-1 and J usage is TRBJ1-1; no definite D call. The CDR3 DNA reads TGCAGCGCCCGAGATCTGAACACTGAAGCTTTCTTT. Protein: CSARDLNTEAFF. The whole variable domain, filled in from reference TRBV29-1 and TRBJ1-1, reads SAVISQKPSRDICQRGTSLTIQCQVDSQVTMMFWYRQQPGQSLTLIATANQGSEATYESGFVIDKFPISRPNLTFSTLTVSNMSPEDSSIYLCSARDLNTEAFFGQGTRLTVV.